This TCR beta chain was documented in a study of cytotoxic CD8 clonotypes in ibrutinib-treated CLL. In this sample, this clone turned up once. This CDR3 contains 15 residues. Trimming cost V 3 bases and J 9 bases; bases outside gene matches: 9. Per germline, CDR1 LNHDA and CDR2 SQIVND (reference sequence). Profiling relied on immunoSEQ multiplex PCR, and the TCRdb table lists in-frame clones only, not all of them. Counted here are about 92,000 clones, roughly four fifths occurring once; the ten biggest clones make up around 24%. The clonotype was recovered from a human donor with chronic lymphocytic leukemia. The source material was PBMCs, sampled after 24 months of ibrutinib treatment. The J gene is TRBJ2-1, the V gene TRBV19; 9 nucleotides align to TRBD2. The chain's CDR3 is CASSIGGGRAVEQFF. The CDR3 region has the DNA TGTGCCAGTAGTATCGGCGGCGGGAGGGCGGTTGAGCAGTTCTTC. Using reference TRBV19 and TRBJ2-1 for the parts outside the CDR3, the full variable domain is DGGITQSPKYLFRKEGQNVTLSCEQNLNHDAMYWYRQDPGQGLRLIYYSQIVNDFQKGDIAEGYSVSREKKESFPLTVTSAQKNPTAFYLCASSIGGGRAVEQFFGPGTRLTVL.